The text below deals with one TCR beta chain. The CDR3 totals 14 residues. Germline assignment: CDR1 SGHRS and CDR2 YFSETQ. Between the trimmed V and J ends, which lost 0 bases and 0 bases, there was a span of 6 bases. The data originate from a study of shared clonotypes between healthy human individuals. Across the whole study: Those who served as donors were a couple of women and three men between the ages of 18 and 49. Each donor had three CD4 naive, three CD4 memory, two CD8 naive and one CD8 memory plate.

Naive CD8 cells lacked CD45RO and underwent positive selection for CCR7, leaving out terminally differentiated effector memory CD45RA+ cells. Repertoires were generated with immunoSEQ multiplex PCR, while TCRdb's copy carries only in-frame clones and drops some. Altogether 2 million or so clones are present, about 95% being singletons, with the ten largest covering more than 0.95%. The TCR comes from a young man in good health. The sequenced sample was naive CD8+ T cells sorted from blood. The chain combines TRBV5-1 with TRBJ1-1, with D hard to call. The CDR3 spells CASSLEPLNTEAFF. CDR3 coding DNA: TGCGCCAGCAGCTTGGAACCCTTGAACACTGAAGCTTTCTTT.